This TCR beta chain was recorded in a study of control samples from healthy donors and cancer patients (TCRdb year 2020). With respect to this clone: There is no known antigen for this receptor. Base qualities are not at hand, and no much larger clone is one base apart.

Library generation was performed with the immunoSEQ multiplex PCR assay. TCRdb holds this immuneACCESS table with in-frame rearrangements only. Some clones are missing; in checked studies, unresolved V genes explain under half, and the rest has no known cause. This sample comprises over 150,000 clones, around 95% of them detected only once. Approximately 5.7% of the sample comes from the top ten. Counted from cysteine to phenylalanine, this CDR3 has 12 amino acids. The kept DNA is CDR3 alone, 36 bases in frame from the first base. CDR1 is given as SGHNT and CDR2 as YYREEE, both from the germline V gene (reference sequence). Trimming removed 4 bases from V and 9 bases from J, leaving 8 bases between the germline ends.

The source material was blood. The TCR sequence derives from a man in his forties in good health. Recombination linked TRBV5-4 to TRBJ1-6, with TRBD1 tentatively as D gene (5 bases match). CDR3 region: CASSVRGSPLHF. The sequenced DNA is TGTGCCAGCAGCGTAAGGGGTTCACCCCTCCACTTT.